These T cell receptor beta chains were read from a single sample in a study of blood T cell repertoires in COVID-19. Clones were sequenced by immunoSEQ multiplex PCR, and TCRdb holds only the in-frame ones, with some missing. The sample contains a few hundred thousand clones, approximately 88% of which appear only once. The sample was PBMCs or T cells enriched from blood (not recorded which). The receptors shown here come from a woman between 40 and 50 years old who had recovered from COVID-19. The CDR3 runs from the conserved cysteine through the conserved F or W. D genes are given only for firm matches. Size is stated for part of the rows, as once, few or many counts, or as a class when the clone is expanded.

clone_size | j_call | v_call | d_call | cdr3_nt | cdr3_aa
- | TRBJ2-1 | TRBV19 | TRBD2 | TGTGCCAGTAGTTATACTAGCGGGATCGGTTCTGAGCAGTTCTTC | CASSYTSGIGSEQFF
once | TRBJ2-3 | TRBV30 | TRBD2 | TGTGCCTGGAGTGCCTCGGGGGGGCTCACAGATACGCAGTATTTT | CAWSASGGLTDTQYF
- | TRBJ1-2 | TRBV7-2 | TRBD1 | TGTGCCAGCAGTTTACAGGGGGCAGAAAGTGGCTACACCTTC | CASSLQGAESGYTF
- | TRBJ1-2 | TRBV11-2 | - | TGTGCCAGCAGCTTAGATCCCGGGTCCCCCGACACCTTC | CASSLDPGSPDTF
- | TRBJ2-7 | TRBV7-9 | - | TGTGCCAGCAGCTTAGTTCTAGCGCAGGGTGGCAGCTACGAGCAGTACTTC | CASSLVLAQGGSYEQYF
once | TRBJ1-2 | TRBV7-9 | - | TGTGCCAGCAGCCAGAACAGGCAGGGTGGCTACACCTTC | CASSQNRQGGYTF
- | TRBJ2-1 | TRBV11-2 | - | TGTGCCAGCAGCTTAATTGGCGGGGCCTCCTACAATGAGCAGTTCTTC | CASSLIGGASYNEQFF
- | TRBJ1-5 | TRBV12-5 | - | TGTGCTAGTGGTTTTGGCAGGGGTATGGGCAATCAGCCCCAGCATTTT | CASGFGRGMGNQPQHF
- | TRBJ2-3 | TRBV7-2 | TRBD1 | TGTGCCAGCAGCCAGACAGGGGGCACAGATACGCAGTATTTT | CASSQTGGTDTQYF
- | TRBJ1-2 | TRBV12-3/TRBV12-4 | - | TGTGCCAGCAGTTTCCAACCACAGTATGGCTACACCTTC | CASSFQPQYGYTF
- | TRBJ2-2 | TRBV3-1/TRBV3-2 | TRBD2 | TGTGCCAGCAGCTCAGGACTAGCGGGGGACGGGGAGCTGTTTTTT | CASSSGLAGDGELFF
- | TRBJ2-1 | TRBV18 | TRBD2 | TGTGCCAGCTCACCTAGCGGGATCAATGAGCAGTTCTTC | CASSPSGINEQFF
- | TRBJ2-7 | TRBV19 | TRBD2 | TGTGCCACCACCCCCGCAGCGGGTGGGAGGGACGAGCAGTACTTC | CATTPAAGGRDEQYF
- | TRBJ1-1 | TRBV19 | TRBD1 | TGTGCCAGTAGTGACAGGGGGAAGGGGCTTATGAACACTGAAGCTTTCTTT | CASSDRGKGLMNTEAFF
- | TRBJ1-3 | TRBV4-3 | TRBD1 | TGCGCCAGCAGCCAAAGGTGGGGACAGGGGGCTGGAAACACCATATATTTT | CASSQRWGQGAGNTIYF
- | TRBJ2-5 | TRBV27 | TRBD2 | TGTGCCAGCAGTGGACTAGCGGACCTCCAAGAGACCCAGTACTTC | CASSGLADLQETQYF
- | TRBJ1-1 | TRBV7-9 | - | TGTGCCAGCAGCTTTGGAGGGGCAAATCTTGAAGCTTTCTTT | CASSFGGANLEAFF
few | TRBJ2-5 | TRBV25-1 | - | TGTGCCAGCACCTTGAGCCCAGGTTCAGAGACCCAGTACTTC | CASTLSPGSETQYF
- | TRBJ1-1 | TRBV6-5 | TRBD1 | TGTGCCAGCAGCCCCATCGGACAGGGGGCCACTGAAGCTTTCTTT | CASSPIGQGATEAFF
few | TRBJ1-5 | TRBV6-1 | - | TGTGCCAGCAGTGAAATGAGTTATAGCAATCAGCCCCAGCATTTT | CASSEMSYSNQPQHF
- | TRBJ2-1 | TRBV6-4 | TRBD2 | TGTGCCAGCAGTGAACTAGCGGGACGCGATGAGCAGTTCTTC | CASSELAGRDEQFF
- | TRBJ2-7 | TRBV29-1 | TRBD1 | TGCAGCGTTGAAGAGGCAGGGGGCTACGAGCAGTACTTC | CSVEEAGGYEQYF
- | TRBJ2-5 | TRBV5-1 | TRBD2 | TGCGCCAGCAGCTTGGGCGGGAGAAGAGAGACCCAGTACTTC | CASSLGGRRETQYF
- | TRBJ2-1 | TRBV5-1 | - | TGCGCCAGCAGCTTGGTTGGGACTCCTCCTTTGGATGAGCAGTTCTTC | CASSLVGTPPLDEQFF
- | TRBJ1-1 | TRBV6-5 | - | TGTGCCAGCAGTTACGGAGACCGGAGGTGGAAAGCTTTCTTT | CASSYGDRRWKAFF
- | TRBJ1-1 | TRBV19 | - | TGTGCCAGTAGTACTAAAATGAACACTGAAGCTTTCTTT | CASSTKMNTEAFF
- | TRBJ2-7 | TRBV19 | - | TGTGCCAGTAGTGTGGACAGAGCCTACGAGCAGTACTTC | CASSVDRAYEQYF
- | TRBJ1-2 | TRBV25-1 | TRBD1 | TGTGCCAGCAGTGATGTGGGCAGGGGGGATGGCTACACCTTC | CASSDVGRGDGYTF
- | TRBJ1-5 | TRBV19 | TRBD1 | TGTGCCTGCAAAGGGACAGCCCCTAAGCAGCCCCAGCATTTT | CACKGTAPKQPQHF
once | TRBJ2-7 | TRBV11-3 | TRBD1 | TGTGCCAGCAGCTTAGATGGGACAGGGGGCGAGCAGTACTTC | CASSLDGTGGEQYF
- | TRBJ1-2 | TRBV19 | TRBD1 | TGTGCCAGTAGTCCACAGGGGAGATATGGCTACACCTTC | CASSPQGRYGYTF
- | TRBJ1-5 | TRBV18 | TRBD1 | TGTGCCAGCTCACCTCAGGGGGGCCGGAGGAGCAATCAGCCCCAGCATTTT | CASSPQGGRRSNQPQHF
- | TRBJ2-7 | TRBV19 | TRBD1 | TGTGCCAGTAGGGATCCGGGACAGCACTCCTACGAGCAGTACTTC | CASRDPGQHSYEQYF
- | TRBJ1-2 | TRBV4-3 | - | TGCGCCAGCAGCCAAGAGTCCGCGACATACTATGGCTACACCTTC | CASSQESATYYGYTF
- | TRBJ1-2 | TRBV10-3 | TRBD1 | TGTGCCATCAGCCAAACACAGGGGAACTATGGCTACACCTTC | CAISQTQGNYGYTF
- | TRBJ2-7 | TRBV5-1 | TRBD1 | TGCGCCAGCAGCCTCAAAATCGCCGGGACAGACCACTACGAGCAGTACTTC | CASSLKIAGTDHYEQYF
- | TRBJ1-1 | TRBV29-1 | - | TGCAGCGTCAGGAGGAATATGAACACTGAAGCTTTCTTT | CSVRRNMNTEAFF
- | TRBJ2-3 | TRBV19 | TRBD2 | TGTGCCAGTACCGTGGGGCGGGAGTACACAGATACGCAGTATTTT | CASTVGREYTDTQYF
- | TRBJ2-7 | TRBV20-1 | TRBD2 | TGCAGTGCTAGTTATAGCGGGAGGGGCTCAAACCTCTACGAGCAGTACTTC | CSASYSGRGSNLYEQYF
- | TRBJ1-5 | TRBV7-9 | TRBD1 | TGTGCCAGCAGCTTAGGGACAGGCCTTAGCAATCAGCCCCAGCATTTT | CASSLGTGLSNQPQHF